Below are 8 T cell receptor beta chains sequenced from a single sample in a study of CD8+ T cells in alopecia areata. RNA was isolated and reverse transcribed to cDNA, the sequencing template. Produced via immunoSEQ multiplex PCR; TCRdb's table is partial and in-frame only. The sample shows some 51,000 clones, approximately 96% of them seen only once. The sample was CD8+ T cells sorted from blood, taken at week 0. Every receptor here comes from a human donor with alopecia areata.

This chain's CDR3 is CASSGQGSGQPQHF. In nucleotides, the CDR3 is TGTGCCAGCAGCGGACAGGGGTCAGGTCAGCCCCAGCATTTT. The chain links TRBV2 to TRBJ1-5; 9 nucleotides agree with TRBD1. Germline CDR1 and CDR2: SNHLY and FYNNEI. The V segment lost 6 bases and the J segment 6 bases; nucleotides outside the gene matches: 6. The length of the CDR3 is 14 residues. Using reference TRBV2 and TRBJ1-5 for the parts outside the CDR3, the full variable domain is EPEVTQTPSHQVTQMGQEVILRCVPISNHLYFYWYRQILGQKVEFLVSFYNNEISEKSEIFDDQFSVERPDGSNFTLKIRSTKLEDSAMYFCASSGQGSGQPQHFGDGTRLSIL.

This clone is a singleton in its sample. The V call is TRBV7-9, the J call TRBJ2-1; weak D call: TRBD2 (5 bases). Germline lookup yields CDR1 SEHNR and CDR2 FQNEAQ (reference sequence). Trimming took off 5 bases at V and 7 bases at J, with 15 bases between the two ends. CDR3 length: 14 residues. CDR3: CASSTDSPVNEQFF. DNA of the CDR3: TGTGCCAGCAGCACGGACTCACCAGTGAATGAGCAGTTCTTC.

This sequence joins TRBV7-2 and TRBJ2-5, with 9 bases that match TRBD1. This CDR3 is built from 13 residues. CDR1 is SGHTA, CDR2 FQGNSA, per germline. The CDR3 protein is CAASGQGEETQYF. The CDR3, as DNA: TGTGCAGCCTCGGGACAGGGTGAAGAGACCCAGTACTTC.

This sequence joins TRBV5-4 and TRBJ2-1; 7 bases are shared with TRBD1. The germline gives CDR1 SGHNT, CDR2 YYREEE (reference sequence). The CDR3 has 15 residues. V trimming: 3 bases; J trimming: 1 base; junction bases outside the gene matches: 4. DNA for the CDR3: TGTGCCAGCAGCTCGGGACAGCGATCCTACAATGAGCAGTTCTTC. This translates into CASSSGQRSYNEQFF.

V is TRBV7-9 and J is TRBJ2-5; 9 bases are shared with TRBD2. The CDR3 is made up of 14 amino acids. The germline V gene has CDR1 SEHNR and CDR2 FQNEAQ (reference sequence). Trimming cost V 2 bases and J 5 bases; bases outside gene matches: 3. Here the CDR3 reads CASSLSGGTETQYF. CDR3 bases: TGTGCCAGCAGCTTAAGCGGGGGGACTGAGACCCAGTACTTC.

V usage is TRBV30 and J usage is TRBJ2-1; 8 nucleotides match TRBD1. Trimming cost V 4 bases and J 14 bases; bases outside gene matches: 10. The CDR3 contains 12 residues. Germline V CDR1 and CDR2: GTSNPN, SVGIG (reference sequence). CDR3 sequence: CAWTLSGTGEFF. Here the CDR3 DNA reads TGTGCCTGGACCCTCTCCGGGACAGGAGAGTTCTTC.

V usage is TRBV18 and J usage is TRBJ1-1, with 7 bases fitting TRBD1. The J segment lost 5 bases and the V segment lost 2 bases, leaving 14 bases of the junction unmatched. The CDR3 runs 17 residues. Germline assignment: CDR1 KGHSH and CDR2 LQKENI. The DNA of the CDR3 is TGTGCCAGCTCACCAATCGGAGGGGGCGCTCGGGGGACTGAAGCTTTCTTT. It codes for CASSPIGGGARGTEAFF.

This clone appeared a few times. The chain combines TRBV29-1 with TRBJ2-3, with 8 bases aligning to TRBD1. CDR3 length: 13 amino acids. After removal of 7 bases from V and 3 bases from J, the junction contained 6 bases not matched to a gene. The germline V gene encodes CDR1 SQVTM and CDR2 ANQGSEA. The CDR3 is CSAPDRGTDTQYF. DNA for the CDR3: TGCAGCGCTCCCGACAGGGGTACAGATACGCAGTATTTT.